This TCR beta chain was captured by sequencing in a study of T cell changes during pregnancy in multiple sclerosis. Profiling relied on immunoSEQ multiplex PCR, and the TCRdb table lists in-frame clones only, not all of them. There are about 70,000 clones in the sample; around 91% occur only once, and approximately 1.5% lies in the top ten. The germline V gene encodes CDR1 MNHNS and CDR2 SASEGT. Trimming pared 1 base from V and 4 bases from J, leaving 14 bases between. The CDR3 totals 16 residues. The sequence came from a female donor in good health, enrolled as a control in a pregnancy study. The chain uses TRBV6-1 and TRBJ1-5; a weak D match, TRBD1 (5 bases). Material: peripheral blood, obtained in the third trimester of pregnancy. The DNA of the CDR3 is TGTGCCAGCAGTGAAGGGGGGGGAGCGGGGAATCAGCCCCAGCATTTT. It specifies CASSEGGGAGNQPQHF.